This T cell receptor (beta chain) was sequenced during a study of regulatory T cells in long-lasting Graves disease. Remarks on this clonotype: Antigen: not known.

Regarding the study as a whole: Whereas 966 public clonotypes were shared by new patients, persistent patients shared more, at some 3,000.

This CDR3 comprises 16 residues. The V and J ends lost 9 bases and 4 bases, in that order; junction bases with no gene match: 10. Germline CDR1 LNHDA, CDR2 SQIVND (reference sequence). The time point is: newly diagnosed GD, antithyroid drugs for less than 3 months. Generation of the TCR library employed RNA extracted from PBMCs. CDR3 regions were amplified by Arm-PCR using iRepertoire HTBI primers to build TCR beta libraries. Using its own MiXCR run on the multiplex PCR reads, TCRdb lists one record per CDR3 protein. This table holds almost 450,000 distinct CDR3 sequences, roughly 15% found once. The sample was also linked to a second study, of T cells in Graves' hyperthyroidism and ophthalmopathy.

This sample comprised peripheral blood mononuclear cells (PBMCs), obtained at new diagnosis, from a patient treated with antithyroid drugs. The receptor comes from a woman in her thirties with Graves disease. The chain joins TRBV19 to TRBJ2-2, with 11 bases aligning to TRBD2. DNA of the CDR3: TGTGCCAGCCAACTAGCGGGAGATACCTCCACCGGGGAGCTGTTTTTT. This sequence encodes CASQLAGDTSTGELFF.